This T cell receptor (beta chain) was recovered during a study of T cells after yellow fever vaccination. Study-level findings and limits: Though it reached lower strength, the secondary response hit its peak faster, day 5 versus 15.

They built TCR cDNA with 5'RACE template switching, a step that put in a universal primer site and UMIs. Via MiXCR, TCRdb re-called the 5' RACE reads, giving one row per CDR3 protein. The data show about 75,000 distinct CDR3 sequences, about 7.3% seen once. This clonotype came up many times. Its antigen is still unknown. CDR1 is SGHNT and CDR2 is YYREEE in the germline V gene (reference sequence). This CDR3 spans 16 amino acids. Trimming took 4 bases from V and 3 from J, leaving 16 bases between them. The sequences come from CD8+ T cells sorted from PBMCs, collected 10 to 11 days after the first yellow fever vaccination. This sequence was found in a man between 18 and 35 years old who received the YFV17D yellow fever vaccine. This chain uses TRBV5-4 with TRBJ2-2; possibly TRBD2 for D (6 bases). In DNA form, the CDR3 reads TGTGCCAGCAGCCGAGGAAGGACTACGCACACCGGGGAGCTGTTTTTT. Its translation is CASSRGRTTHTGELFF.